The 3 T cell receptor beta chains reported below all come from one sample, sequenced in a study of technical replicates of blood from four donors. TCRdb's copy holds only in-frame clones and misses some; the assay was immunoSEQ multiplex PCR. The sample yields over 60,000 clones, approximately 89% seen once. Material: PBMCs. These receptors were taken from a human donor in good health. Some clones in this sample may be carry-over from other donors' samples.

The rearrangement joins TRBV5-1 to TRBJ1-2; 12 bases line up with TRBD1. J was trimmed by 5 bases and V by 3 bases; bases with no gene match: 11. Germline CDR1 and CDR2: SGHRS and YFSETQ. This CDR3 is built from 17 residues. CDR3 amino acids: CASSSPGTGGANYGYTF. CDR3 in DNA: TGCGCCAGCAGCTCGCCCGGGACAGGGGGCGCGAATTATGGCTACACCTTC. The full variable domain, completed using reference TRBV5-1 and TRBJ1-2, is KAGVTQTPRYLIKTRGQQVTLSCSPISGHRSVSWYQQTPGQGLQFLFEYFSETQRNKGNFPGRFSGRQFSNSRSEMNVSTLELGDSALYLCASSSPGTGGANYGYTFGSGTRLTVV.

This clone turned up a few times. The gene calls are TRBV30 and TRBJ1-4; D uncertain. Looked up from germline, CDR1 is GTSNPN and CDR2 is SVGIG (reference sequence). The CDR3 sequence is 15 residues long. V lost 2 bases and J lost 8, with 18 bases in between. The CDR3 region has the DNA TGTGCCTGGAGTTCTTCACAGTGGTCGGGAGAAAAACTGTTTTTT. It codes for CAWSSSQWSGEKLFF.

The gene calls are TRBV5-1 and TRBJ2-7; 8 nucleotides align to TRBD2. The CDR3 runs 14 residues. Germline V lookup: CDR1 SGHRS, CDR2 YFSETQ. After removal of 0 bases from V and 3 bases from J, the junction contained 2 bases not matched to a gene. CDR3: CASSLVGLGYEQYF. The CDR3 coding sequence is TGCGCCAGCAGCTTGGTGGGACTAGGCTACGAGCAGTACTTC.